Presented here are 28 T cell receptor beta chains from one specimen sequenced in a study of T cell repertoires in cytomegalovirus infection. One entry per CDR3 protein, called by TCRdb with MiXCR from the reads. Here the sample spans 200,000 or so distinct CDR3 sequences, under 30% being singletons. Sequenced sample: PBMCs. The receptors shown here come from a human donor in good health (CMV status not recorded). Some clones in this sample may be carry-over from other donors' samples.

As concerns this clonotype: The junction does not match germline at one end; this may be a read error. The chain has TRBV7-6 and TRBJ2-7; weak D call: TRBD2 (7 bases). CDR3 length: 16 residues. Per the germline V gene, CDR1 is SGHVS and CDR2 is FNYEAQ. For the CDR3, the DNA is TGTGCCAGCAGCCTTAGGTCTGCGGGGGCCTCCTCCGAGCAGTACTTC. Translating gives CASSLRSAGASSEQYF.

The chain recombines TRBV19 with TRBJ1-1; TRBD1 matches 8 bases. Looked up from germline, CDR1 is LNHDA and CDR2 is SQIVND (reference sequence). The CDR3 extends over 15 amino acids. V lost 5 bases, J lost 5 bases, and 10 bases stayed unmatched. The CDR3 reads CASSALRGRNTEAFF. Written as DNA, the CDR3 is TGTGCCAGTAGTGCCCTCAGGGGGCGAAATACTGAAGCTTTCTTT.

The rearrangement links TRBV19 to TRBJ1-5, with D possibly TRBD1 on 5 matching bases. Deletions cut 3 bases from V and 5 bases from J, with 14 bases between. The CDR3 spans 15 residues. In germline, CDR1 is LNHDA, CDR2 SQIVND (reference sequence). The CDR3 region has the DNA TGTGCCAGTAGTATTTCGAGGGGACCACATCAGCCCCAGCATTTT. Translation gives CASSISRGPHQPQHF.

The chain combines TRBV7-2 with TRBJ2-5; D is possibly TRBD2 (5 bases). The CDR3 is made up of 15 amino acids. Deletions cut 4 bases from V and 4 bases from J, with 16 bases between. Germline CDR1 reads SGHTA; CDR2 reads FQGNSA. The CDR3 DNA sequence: TGTGCCAGCAGCTCACAATATAGACGGGGAGAGACCCAGTACTTC. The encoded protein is CASSSQYRRGETQYF.

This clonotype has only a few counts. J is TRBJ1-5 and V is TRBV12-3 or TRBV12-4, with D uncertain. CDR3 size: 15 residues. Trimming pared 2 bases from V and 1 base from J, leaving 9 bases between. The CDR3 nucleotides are TGTGCCAGCAGTTTAAGTGGAGGAAGCAATCAGCCCCAGCATTTT. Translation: CASSLSGGSNQPQHF.

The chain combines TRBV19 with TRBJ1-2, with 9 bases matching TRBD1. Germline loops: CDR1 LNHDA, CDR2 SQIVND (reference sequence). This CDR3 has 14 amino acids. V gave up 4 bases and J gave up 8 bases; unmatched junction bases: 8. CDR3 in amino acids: CASSTPDRGRGYTF. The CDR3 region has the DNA TGTGCCAGTAGTACCCCGGACAGGGGTCGGGGCTACACCTTC.

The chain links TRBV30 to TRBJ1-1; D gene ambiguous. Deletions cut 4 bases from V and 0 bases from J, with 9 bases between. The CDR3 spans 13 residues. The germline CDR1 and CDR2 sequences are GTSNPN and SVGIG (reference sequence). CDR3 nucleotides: TGTGCCTGGACCCTGCAGCTGAACACTGAAGCTTTCTTT. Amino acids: CAWTLQLNTEAFF.

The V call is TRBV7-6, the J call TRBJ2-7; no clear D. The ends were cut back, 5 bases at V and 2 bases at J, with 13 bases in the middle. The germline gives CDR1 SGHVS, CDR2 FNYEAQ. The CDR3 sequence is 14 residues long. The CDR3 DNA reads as TGTGCCAGCAGCCCAGGACCGAACCCCTACGAGCAGTACTTC. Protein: CASSPGPNPYEQYF. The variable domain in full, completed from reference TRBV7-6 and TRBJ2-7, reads GAGVSQSPRYKVTKRGQDVALRCDPISGHVSLYWYRQALGQGPEFLTYFNYEAQQDKSGLPNDRFSAERPEGSISTLTIQRTEQRDSAMYRCASSPGPNPYEQYFGPGTRLTVT.

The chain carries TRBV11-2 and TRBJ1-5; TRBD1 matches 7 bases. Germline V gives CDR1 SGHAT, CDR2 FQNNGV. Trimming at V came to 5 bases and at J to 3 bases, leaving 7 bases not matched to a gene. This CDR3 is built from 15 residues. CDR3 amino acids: CASSDGQATNQPQHF. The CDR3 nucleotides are TGTGCCAGCAGCGATGGACAGGCTACCAATCAGCCCCAGCATTTT.

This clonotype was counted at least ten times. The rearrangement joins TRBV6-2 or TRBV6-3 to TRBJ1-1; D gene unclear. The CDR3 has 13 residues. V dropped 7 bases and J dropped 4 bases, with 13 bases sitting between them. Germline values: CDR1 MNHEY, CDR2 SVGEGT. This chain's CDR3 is CASTPYSGTEAFF. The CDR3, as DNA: TGTGCCAGCACCCCGTATAGTGGCACTGAAGCTTTCTTT.

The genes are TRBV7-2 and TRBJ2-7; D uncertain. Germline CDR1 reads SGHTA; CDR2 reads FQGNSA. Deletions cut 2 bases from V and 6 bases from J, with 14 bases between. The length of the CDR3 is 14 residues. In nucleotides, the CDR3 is TGTGCCAGCAGCTTATTGTCCCTCCGGCCCGAGCAGTACTTC. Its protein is CASSLLSLRPEQYF.

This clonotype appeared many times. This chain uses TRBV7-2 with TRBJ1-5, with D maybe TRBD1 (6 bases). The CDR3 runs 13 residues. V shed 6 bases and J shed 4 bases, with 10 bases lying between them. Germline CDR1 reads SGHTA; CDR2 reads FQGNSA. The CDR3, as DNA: TGTGCCAGCAGTCCAAGGGGGAATCAGCCCCAGCATTTT. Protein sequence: CASSPRGNQPQHF.

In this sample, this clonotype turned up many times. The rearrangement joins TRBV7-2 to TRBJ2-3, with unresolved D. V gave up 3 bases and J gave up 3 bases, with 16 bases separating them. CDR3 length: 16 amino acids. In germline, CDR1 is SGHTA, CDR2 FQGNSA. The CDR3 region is CASSFLAHVATDTQYF. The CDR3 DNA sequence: TGTGCCAGCAGCTTCCTGGCCCATGTCGCGACAGATACGCAGTATTTT.

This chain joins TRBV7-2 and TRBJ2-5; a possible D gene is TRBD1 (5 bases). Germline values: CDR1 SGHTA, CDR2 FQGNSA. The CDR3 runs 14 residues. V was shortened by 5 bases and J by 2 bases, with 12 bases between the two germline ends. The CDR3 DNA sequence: TGTGCCAGCAGCGCTCGTAACAGGCAAGAGACCCAGTACTTC. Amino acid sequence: CASSARNRQETQYF.

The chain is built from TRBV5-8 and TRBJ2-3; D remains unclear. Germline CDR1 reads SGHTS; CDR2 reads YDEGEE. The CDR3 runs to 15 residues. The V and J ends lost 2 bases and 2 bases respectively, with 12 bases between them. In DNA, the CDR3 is TGTGCCAGCAGCTTTTTAGGGTTTGACACAGATACGCAGTATTTT. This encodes CASSFLGFDTDTQYF.

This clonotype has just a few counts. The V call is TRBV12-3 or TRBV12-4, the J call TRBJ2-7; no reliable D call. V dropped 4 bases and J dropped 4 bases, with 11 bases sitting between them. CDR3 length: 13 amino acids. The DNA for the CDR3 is TGTGCCAGCAGTTCCCCTAGGTCTTACGAGCAGTACTTC. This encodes CASSSPRSYEQYF.

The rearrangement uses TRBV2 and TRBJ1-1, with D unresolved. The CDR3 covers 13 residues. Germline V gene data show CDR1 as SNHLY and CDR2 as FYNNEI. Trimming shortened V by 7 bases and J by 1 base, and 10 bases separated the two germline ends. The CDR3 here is CASMVCRNTEAFF. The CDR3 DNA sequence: TGTGCCAGCATGGTCTGCCGGAACACTGAAGCTTTCTTT.

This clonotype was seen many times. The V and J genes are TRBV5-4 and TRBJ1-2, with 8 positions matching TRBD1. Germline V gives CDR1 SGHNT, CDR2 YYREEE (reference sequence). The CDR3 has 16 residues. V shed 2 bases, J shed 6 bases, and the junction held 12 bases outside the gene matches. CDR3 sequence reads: CASSFPNDRGNDGYTF. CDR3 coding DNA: TGTGCCAGCAGCTTCCCTAACGACAGGGGAAATGATGGCTACACCTTC. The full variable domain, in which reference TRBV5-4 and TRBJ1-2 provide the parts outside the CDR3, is ETGVTQSPTHLIKTRGQQVTLRCSSQSGHNTVSWYQQALGQGPQFIFQYYREEENGRGNFPPRFSGLQFPNYSSELNVNALELDDSALYLCASSFPNDRGNDGYTFGSGTRLTVV.

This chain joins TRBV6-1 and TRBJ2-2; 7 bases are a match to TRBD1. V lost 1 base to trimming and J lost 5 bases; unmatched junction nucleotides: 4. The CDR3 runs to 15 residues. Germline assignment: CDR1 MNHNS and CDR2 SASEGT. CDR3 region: CASSEDDRETGELFF. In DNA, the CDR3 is TGTGCCAGCAGTGAAGATGACAGGGAGACCGGGGAGCTGTTTTTT.

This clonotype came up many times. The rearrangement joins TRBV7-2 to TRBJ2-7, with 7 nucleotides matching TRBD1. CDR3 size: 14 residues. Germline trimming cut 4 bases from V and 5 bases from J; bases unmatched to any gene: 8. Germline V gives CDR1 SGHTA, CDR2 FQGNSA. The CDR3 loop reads CASSSAGTVNEQYF. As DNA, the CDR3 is TGTGCCAGCAGCTCAGCAGGGACAGTCAACGAGCAGTACTTC.

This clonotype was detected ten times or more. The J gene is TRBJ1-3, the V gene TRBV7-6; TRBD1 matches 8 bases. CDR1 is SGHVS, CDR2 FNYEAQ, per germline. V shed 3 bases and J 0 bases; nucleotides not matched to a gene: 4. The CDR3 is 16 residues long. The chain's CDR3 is CASSLDRESSGNTIYF. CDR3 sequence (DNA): TGTGCCAGCAGCTTGGACAGGGAGAGCTCTGGAAACACCATATATTTT.

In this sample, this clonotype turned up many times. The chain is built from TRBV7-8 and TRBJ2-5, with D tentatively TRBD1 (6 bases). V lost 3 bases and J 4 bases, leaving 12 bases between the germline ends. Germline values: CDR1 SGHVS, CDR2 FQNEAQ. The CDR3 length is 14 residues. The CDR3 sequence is CASSFYAGAETQYF. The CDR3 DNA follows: TGTGCCAGCAGCTTCTACGCAGGGGCAGAGACCCAGTACTTC.

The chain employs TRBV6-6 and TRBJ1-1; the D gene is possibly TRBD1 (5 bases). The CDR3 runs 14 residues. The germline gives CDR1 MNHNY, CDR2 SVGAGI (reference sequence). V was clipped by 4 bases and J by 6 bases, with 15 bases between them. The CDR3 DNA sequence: TGTGCCAGCAGTTTCGACAGTGGAAGAGCTGAAGCTTTCTTT. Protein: CASSFDSGRAEAFF.

The CDR3 protein is CASSLSWTSGLVGEQFF. The CDR3 DNA sequence: TGTGCCAGCAGTTTATCCTGGACTAGCGGGTTGGTCGGTGAGCAGTTCTTC. This sequence joins TRBV27 and TRBJ2-1, with 11 bases that match TRBD2. Losses at the gene ends were 0 bases for V and 9 bases for J; bases not matched to a gene: 10. The CDR3 is 17 amino acids. CDR1 and CDR2 (germline): MNHEY, SMNVEV (reference sequence).

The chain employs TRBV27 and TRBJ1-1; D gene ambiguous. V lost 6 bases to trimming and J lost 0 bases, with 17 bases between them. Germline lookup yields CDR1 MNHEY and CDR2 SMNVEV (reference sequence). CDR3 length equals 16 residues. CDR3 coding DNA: TGTGCCAGCAGGATGACCCCTCTGCCTTTGAACACTGAAGCTTTCTTT. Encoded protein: CASRMTPLPLNTEAFF.

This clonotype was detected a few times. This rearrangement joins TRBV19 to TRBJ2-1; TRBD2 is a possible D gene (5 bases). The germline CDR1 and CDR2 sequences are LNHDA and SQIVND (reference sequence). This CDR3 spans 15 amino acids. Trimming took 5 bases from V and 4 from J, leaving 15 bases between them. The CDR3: CASSGLAATYNEQFF. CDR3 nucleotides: TGTGCCAGTAGTGGACTGGCGGCGACTTACAATGAGCAGTTCTTC.

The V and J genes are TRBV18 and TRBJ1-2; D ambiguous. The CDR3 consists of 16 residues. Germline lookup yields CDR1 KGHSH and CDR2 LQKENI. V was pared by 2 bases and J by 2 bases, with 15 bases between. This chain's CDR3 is CASSPKNGLANYGYTF. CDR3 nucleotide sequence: TGTGCCAGCTCACCAAAGAATGGGTTAGCAAACTATGGCTACACCTTC.

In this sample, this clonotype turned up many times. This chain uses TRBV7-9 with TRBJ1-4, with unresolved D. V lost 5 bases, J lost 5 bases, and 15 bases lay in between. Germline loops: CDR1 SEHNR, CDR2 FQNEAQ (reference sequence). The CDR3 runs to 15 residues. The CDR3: CASSASRESNEKLFF. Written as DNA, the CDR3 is TGTGCCAGCAGCGCTAGTCGGGAGTCCAATGAAAAACTGTTTTTT.